The 10 T cell receptor beta chains listed next were all sequenced from one sample in a study of cytomegalovirus exposure and HLA in healthy donors. Vbeta (60) and Jbeta (13) primers were used in the PCR. TCRdb keeps only in-frame clones here, not all; method: immunoSEQ multiplex PCR. The data hold about 140,000 clones, with around three fifths observed a single time. The source material was PBMCs. All receptors derive from a male donor in good health and CMV-seronegative.

Written as DNA, the CDR3 is TGTGCCAGCTCCGACACTGAAGCTTTCTTT. Protein product: CASSDTEAFF. The chain employs TRBV18 and TRBJ1-1; no firm D call. Looked up from germline, CDR1 is KGHSH and CDR2 is LQKENI. Trimming shortened V by 6 bases and J by 3 bases, and 2 bases separated the two germline ends. The CDR3 sequence is 10 residues long.

The chain employs TRBV25-1 and TRBJ1-2; 8 nucleotides agree with TRBD1. The germline V gene encodes CDR1 MGHDK and CDR2 SYGVNS. CDR3 length: 15 amino acids. V gave up 3 bases and J gave up 8 bases; unmatched junction bases: 11. The CDR3 DNA reads as TGTGCCAGCAGTGATAACCCGACAGGGGTAGGCGGCTACACCTTC. Encoded protein: CASSDNPTGVGGYTF.

CDR3 sequence reads: CASSPPRVSYEQYF. The CDR3 DNA follows: TGTGCCAGCAGTCCACCCCGGGTGAGCTACGAGCAGTACTTC. The chain employs TRBV6-1 and TRBJ2-7; D gene ambiguous. Between the trimmed V and J ends, which lost 5 bases and 3 bases, there was a span of 14 bases. CDR3 length equals 14 residues. CDR1 MNHNS and CDR2 SASEGT come from the germline V gene.

This clone was seen only a few times. The CDR3 is CSVRVGGAREKLFF. The CDR3, as DNA: TGCAGCGTCCGAGTAGGGGGGGCGCGTGAAAAACTGTTTTTT. V usage is TRBV29-1 and J usage is TRBJ1-4, with D perhaps TRBD1 (6 bases). This CDR3 has 14 amino acids. Deletions cut 6 bases from V and 7 bases from J, with 18 bases between. From germline, CDR1 is SQVTM and CDR2 ANQGSEA.

This clone was detected only a few times. The chain couples TRBV5-1 to TRBJ2-3, with D uncertain. This CDR3 spans 17 amino acids. CDR1 is SGHRS and CDR2 is YFSETQ in the germline V gene. Trimming stripped 0 bases from V and 2 bases from J, with 16 bases between. The CDR3 bases are TGCGCCAGCAGCTTGGTATCTTCCGCCCGCTACACAGATACGCAGTATTTT. It codes for CASSLVSSARYTDTQYF.

This clone was seen a few times. The chain employs TRBV27 and TRBJ2-7, with a tentative D call TRBD2 (5 bases). Trimming removed 2 bases at V and 2 bases at J, with 10 bases between. From germline, CDR1 is MNHEY and CDR2 SMNVEV (reference sequence). The CDR3 is 14 residues long. The CDR3 DNA is TGTGCCAGCAGTTTAAAGGACTTGACCTACGAGCAGTACTTC. Translated, it gives CASSLKDLTYEQYF.

This clone occurred a few times. The gene calls are TRBV9 and TRBJ1-2; TRBD1 might be the D (5 bases). Germline CDR1 is SGDLS and CDR2 is YYNGEE. The CDR3 consists of 15 residues. V lost 6 bases to trimming and J lost 2 bases, with 17 bases between them. The CDR3 bases are TGTGCCAGCACCAAATTCCTGACAGTCAACTATGGCTACACCTTC. Its translation: CASTKFLTVNYGYTF.

The rearrangement uses TRBV30 and TRBJ2-7; 8 positions agree with TRBD1. The trim removed 4 bases at V and 2 bases at J, leaving 1 base unmatched. The CDR3 loop spans 12 amino acids. From germline, CDR1 is GTSNPN and CDR2 SVGIG (reference sequence). DNA of the CDR3: TGTGCCTGGAAGACAGGGGCCTACGAGCAGTACTTC. Its protein product is CAWKTGAYEQYF. The full variable domain, with the rest looked up from reference TRBV30 and TRBJ2-7, is SQTIHQWPATLVQPVGSPLSLECTVEGTSNPNLYWYRQAAGRGLQLLFYSVGIGQISSEVPQNLSASRPQDRQFILSSKKLLLSDSGFYLCAWKTGAYEQYFGPGTRLTVT.

This sequence joins TRBV7-3 and TRBJ1-1; D is perhaps TRBD1 (6 bases). This CDR3 has 13 amino acids. Germline V gene sequence: CDR1 SGHTA, CDR2 FQGTGA. V gave up 5 bases and J gave up 2 bases, with 9 bases separating them. This CDR3 reads CASSADRNTEAFF. The CDR3 DNA follows: TGTGCCAGCAGCGCGGACAGAAACACTGAAGCTTTCTTT.

The rearrangement joins TRBV9 to TRBJ1-6, with TRBD1 matching over 9 bases. V shed 4 bases and J 8 bases; nucleotides not matched to a gene: 4. Germline V gene sequence: CDR1 SGDLS, CDR2 YYNGEE. There are 14 residues in the CDR3. The CDR3 region has the DNA TGTGCCAGCAGCATACGGACAGGGGATTCACCCCTCCACTTT. As protein: CASSIRTGDSPLHF.